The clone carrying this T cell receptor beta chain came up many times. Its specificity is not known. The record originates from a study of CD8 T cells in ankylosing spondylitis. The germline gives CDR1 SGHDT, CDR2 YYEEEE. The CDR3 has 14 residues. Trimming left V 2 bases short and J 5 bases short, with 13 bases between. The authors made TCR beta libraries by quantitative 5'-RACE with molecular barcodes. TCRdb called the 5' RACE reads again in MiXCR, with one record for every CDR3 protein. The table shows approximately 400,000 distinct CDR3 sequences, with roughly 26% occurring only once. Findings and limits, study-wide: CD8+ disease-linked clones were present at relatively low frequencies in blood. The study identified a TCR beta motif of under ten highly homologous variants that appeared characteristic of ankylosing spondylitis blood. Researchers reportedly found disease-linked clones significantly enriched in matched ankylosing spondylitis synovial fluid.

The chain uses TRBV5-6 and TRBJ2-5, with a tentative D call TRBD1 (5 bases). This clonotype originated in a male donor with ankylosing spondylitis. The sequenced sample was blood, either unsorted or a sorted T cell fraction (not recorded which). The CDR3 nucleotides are TGTGCCAGCAGCTTTTCAGGGCTAGGGGAGACCCAGTACTTC. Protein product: CASSFSGLGETQYF. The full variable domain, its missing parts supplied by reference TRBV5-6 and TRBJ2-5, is DAGVTQSPTHLIKTRGQQVTLRCSPKSGHDTVSWYQQALGQGPQFIFQYYEEEERQRGNFPDRFSGHQFPNYSSELNVNALLLGDSALYLCASSFSGLGETQYFGPGTRLLVL.